This T cell receptor beta chain is from a study of shared clonotypes between healthy human individuals. The CDR3 totals 15 residues. The V gene end was trimmed by 6 bases and the J gene end by 5 bases; junction bases not matched to a gene: 7. Germline values: CDR1 SGHAT, CDR2 FQNNGV. Naive CD8 isolation took CD45RO-negative cells positively selected for CCR7 and excluded terminally differentiated effector memory CD45RA+ cells. The table came from immunoSEQ multiplex PCR; TCRdb's copy has only in-frame clones and leaves some out. The profile shows around 1,900,000 clones, 93% of them singletons. V gene TRBV11-2 combines with J gene TRBJ2-1; the match to TRBD2 covers 10 bases. This receptor was obtained from a man aged 18 to 29 in good health. Some clones in this sample may be carry-over from other donors' samples. The sample comprised naive CD8+ T cells from PBMCs. In nucleotides, the CDR3 is TGTGCCAGCAGTTATCCCGGGACTAGCGACAATGAGCAGTTCTTC. This sequence encodes CASSYPGTSDNEQFF.